These T cell receptor beta chains were read from a single sample in a study of graft-versus-host responses after intestinal transplantation. Assay: immunoSEQ multiplex PCR; the TCRdb copy retains only in-frame clones and omits some. The sample has about 45,000 clones, 91% seen once. Material: PBMCs, obtained 524 days after transplant. These receptor sequences come from a human patient who received an intestinal transplant, so some T cells may come from the graft donor. CDR3s include the opening cysteine and the closing phenylalanine or tryptophan. The D gene is left open where the match is weak. Clone size is not always given. Where it is, it says once, few, many or a class for expanded clones.

j_call: TRBJ2-5; clone_size: -; v_call: TRBV5-6; d_call: -; cdr3_nt: TGTGCCAGCAGCTTTAGGGGTCAAGAGACCCAGTACTTC; cdr3_aa: CASSFRGQETQYF
j_call: TRBJ2-4; clone_size: -; v_call: TRBV7-8; d_call: -; cdr3_nt: TGTGCCAGCAGCTTAGCAACGGGGCTAGCCAAAAACATTCAGTACTTC; cdr3_aa: CASSLATGLAKNIQYF
j_call: TRBJ2-1; clone_size: -; v_call: TRBV9; d_call: TRBD2; cdr3_nt: TGTGCCAGCAGCGTTAGCGGGAGCTTTACCTACAATGAGCAGTTCTTC; cdr3_aa: CASSVSGSFTYNEQFF
j_call: TRBJ1-1; clone_size: once; v_call: TRBV6-5; d_call: TRBD1; cdr3_nt: TGTGCCAGCAGTTACTCAGGGGGCGGCACTGAAGCTTTCTTT; cdr3_aa: CASSYSGGGTEAFF
j_call: TRBJ1-2; clone_size: -; v_call: TRBV7-9; d_call: TRBD1; cdr3_nt: TGTGCCAGCAGCTTAGGCAGGGGGGAAGGTTATGGCTACACCTTC; cdr3_aa: CASSLGRGEGYGYTF
j_call: TRBJ1-5; clone_size: few; v_call: TRBV27; d_call: -; cdr3_nt: TGTGCCAGCAGTTTTGGGGGCACCCATAGCAATCAGCCCCAGCATTTT; cdr3_aa: CASSFGGTHSNQPQHF
j_call: TRBJ2-7; clone_size: -; v_call: TRBV9; d_call: TRBD1; cdr3_nt: TGTGCCAGCAGCGTAGGGGGACAGTCCCTTGCCTACGAGCAGTACTTC; cdr3_aa: CASSVGGQSLAYEQYF
j_call: TRBJ2-7; clone_size: -; v_call: TRBV2; d_call: -; cdr3_nt: TGTGCCAGCAGTTATCTAGGGGAGCGCTACGAGCAGTACTTC; cdr3_aa: CASSYLGERYEQYF
j_call: TRBJ2-3; clone_size: -; v_call: TRBV9; d_call: -; cdr3_nt: TGTGCCAGCAGCGTAATGGCAGGGAGGACAGATACGCAGTATTTT; cdr3_aa: CASSVMAGRTDTQYF
j_call: TRBJ2-4; clone_size: once; v_call: TRBV18; d_call: TRBD2; cdr3_nt: TGTGCCAGCTCACCACAAAGGACTAGGACAAACATTCAGTACTTC; cdr3_aa: CASSPQRTRTNIQYF
j_call: TRBJ1-1; clone_size: -; v_call: TRBV7-3; d_call: -; cdr3_nt: TGTGCCAGCAGCCGACTCAGGGGCCCGAACACTGAAGCTTTCTTT; cdr3_aa: CASSRLRGPNTEAFF
j_call: TRBJ1-1; clone_size: -; v_call: TRBV6-9; d_call: -; cdr3_nt: TGTGCCAGCAGTTACTCCCAAGGGCCCACTGAAGCTTTCTTT; cdr3_aa: CASSYSQGPTEAFF
j_call: TRBJ2-3; clone_size: -; v_call: TRBV28; d_call: -; cdr3_nt: TGTGCCAGCCGGGGCACAGATACGCAGTATTTT; cdr3_aa: CASRGTDTQYF
j_call: TRBJ2-4; clone_size: -; v_call: TRBV19; d_call: -; cdr3_nt: TGTGCCAGTAGTTATGGACACCCAGCCAAAAACATTCAGTACTTC; cdr3_aa: CASSYGHPAKNIQYF
j_call: TRBJ2-7; clone_size: -; v_call: TRBV13; d_call: -; cdr3_nt: TGTGCCAGCGGCGTAGGTCTTGCTTACGAGCAGTACTTC; cdr3_aa: CASGVGLAYEQYF
j_call: TRBJ2-7; clone_size: -; v_call: TRBV11-2; d_call: -; cdr3_nt: TGTGCCAGCAGCTTAGCCGGGGGAGGCCCCTACGAGCAGTACTTC; cdr3_aa: CASSLAGGGPYEQYF
j_call: TRBJ2-7; clone_size: -; v_call: TRBV7-2; d_call: TRBD2; cdr3_nt: TGTGCCAGCAGCTTCGGGGGGTTGGGCTACGAGCAGTACTTC; cdr3_aa: CASSFGGLGYEQYF
j_call: TRBJ2-7; clone_size: -; v_call: TRBV28; d_call: -; cdr3_nt: TGTGCCAGCACCCCCCAGGCGGAACTTTTTAACTACGAGCAGTACTTC; cdr3_aa: CASTPQAELFNYEQYF
j_call: TRBJ2-7; clone_size: -; v_call: TRBV6-6; d_call: -; cdr3_nt: TGTGCCAGCACGTGGGGGCCTAGCGACTACGAGCAGTACTTC; cdr3_aa: CASTWGPSDYEQYF
j_call: TRBJ2-3; clone_size: once; v_call: TRBV4-3; d_call: -; cdr3_nt: TGCGCCAGCAGCCCTAAGCTCGGGGGAACTAGCACAGATACGCAGTATTTT; cdr3_aa: CASSPKLGGTSTDTQYF
j_call: TRBJ2-1; clone_size: -; v_call: TRBV4-1; d_call: TRBD2; cdr3_nt: TGCGCCAGCAGCCAAGATCGGACTAGCTGGGCCTCCTACAATGAGCAGTTCTTC; cdr3_aa: CASSQDRTSWASYNEQFF
j_call: TRBJ2-2; clone_size: once; v_call: TRBV19; d_call: -; cdr3_nt: TGTGCCAGTACCCCATGGGTAGACAACACCGGGGAGCTGTTTTTT; cdr3_aa: CASTPWVDNTGELFF
j_call: TRBJ1-2; clone_size: -; v_call: TRBV7-3; d_call: TRBD1; cdr3_nt: TGTGCCAGCAGCTTAACGGGACAGGCGAACTATGGCTACACCTTC; cdr3_aa: CASSLTGQANYGYTF
j_call: TRBJ2-5; clone_size: -; v_call: TRBV19; d_call: -; cdr3_nt: TGTGCCAGTAGTATGGTTTGGCGGGAGACCCAGTACTTC; cdr3_aa: CASSMVWRETQYF
j_call: TRBJ2-1; clone_size: few; v_call: TRBV7-3; d_call: TRBD2; cdr3_nt: TGTGCCAGCAGCCCTAGGACTAGCGGGAGTGCGCAGTTCTTC; cdr3_aa: CASSPRTSGSAQFF
j_call: TRBJ1-6; clone_size: -; v_call: TRBV9; d_call: -; cdr3_nt: TGTGCCAGCAGCGTAGATGTGGGGGCCAATGGTTCACCCCTCCACTTT; cdr3_aa: CASSVDVGANGSPLHF
j_call: TRBJ1-5; clone_size: -; v_call: TRBV16; d_call: -; cdr3_nt: TGTGCCAGCAGCCAATCAGGACACCAAAGCAATCAGCCCCAGCATTTT; cdr3_aa: CASSQSGHQSNQPQHF
j_call: TRBJ2-1; clone_size: -; v_call: TRBV5-1; d_call: -; cdr3_nt: TGCGCCAGCACCGAGACAGGCTCTGACAATGAGCAGTTCTTC; cdr3_aa: CASTETGSDNEQFF
j_call: TRBJ2-7; clone_size: -; v_call: TRBV19; d_call: -; cdr3_nt: TGTGCCAGTAGTATAGGGACTAAACGTGTCTACGAGCAGTACTTC; cdr3_aa: CASSIGTKRVYEQYF
j_call: TRBJ1-1; clone_size: -; v_call: TRBV7-6; d_call: -; cdr3_nt: TGTGCCAGCAGCTTAAATGGGAGGAAAACTGAAGCTTTCTTT; cdr3_aa: CASSLNGRKTEAFF
j_call: TRBJ1-1; clone_size: -; v_call: TRBV19; d_call: TRBD1; cdr3_nt: TGTGCCAGTAGCAGGACAGGAAACACTGAAGCTTTCTTT; cdr3_aa: CASSRTGNTEAFF
j_call: TRBJ1-5; clone_size: -; v_call: TRBV30; d_call: -; cdr3_nt: TGTGCCTGGAGTGTAAGTTCTAGCAATCAGCCCCAGCATTTT; cdr3_aa: CAWSVSSSNQPQHF
j_call: TRBJ2-7; clone_size: once; v_call: TRBV2; d_call: TRBD1; cdr3_nt: TGTGCCAGCTCCTGGACAGGGCCTCGGGAGCAGTACTTC; cdr3_aa: CASSWTGPREQYF
j_call: TRBJ1-1; clone_size: -; v_call: TRBV2; d_call: TRBD1; cdr3_nt: TGTGCCAGCAGTGGACAGGGAAGGGCTCAAGCTTTCTTT; cdr3_aa: CASSGQGRAQAFF
j_call: TRBJ1-1; clone_size: -; v_call: TRBV5-1; d_call: TRBD1; cdr3_nt: TGCGCCAGCAGCTTGGGGACAGGGCGAGTAGCTGAAGCTTTCTTT; cdr3_aa: CASSLGTGRVAEAFF
j_call: TRBJ2-5; clone_size: -; v_call: TRBV28; d_call: TRBD1; cdr3_nt: TGTGCCAGCAACACAGGGGGCCGCCTAGAGACCCAGTACTTC; cdr3_aa: CASNTGGRLETQYF
j_call: TRBJ2-1; clone_size: -; v_call: TRBV5-4; d_call: TRBD2; cdr3_nt: TGTGCCAGCAGCCCGGGACTAGCGGGAGGGCTCGGTGAGCAGTTCTTC; cdr3_aa: CASSPGLAGGLGEQFF
j_call: TRBJ2-3; clone_size: -; v_call: TRBV2; d_call: -; cdr3_nt: TGTGCCAGCAGTGAACAGGGGATAAGAACAGATACGCAGTATTTT; cdr3_aa: CASSEQGIRTDTQYF
j_call: TRBJ1-1; clone_size: -; v_call: TRBV7-2; d_call: -; cdr3_nt: TGTGCCAGCAGCTTCCTGACAATGAACACTGAAGCTTTCTTT; cdr3_aa: CASSFLTMNTEAFF
j_call: TRBJ2-2; clone_size: -; v_call: TRBV6-5; d_call: -; cdr3_nt: TGTGCCAGCAGCAGCCAGGGTAGCACCGGGGAGCTGTTTTTT; cdr3_aa: CASSSQGSTGELFF
j_call: TRBJ2-5; clone_size: -; v_call: TRBV5-1; d_call: TRBD2; cdr3_nt: TGCGCCAGCAGCTTGGTGGCGGGGGAACAGACCCAGTACTTC; cdr3_aa: CASSLVAGEQTQYF
j_call: TRBJ2-1; clone_size: -; v_call: TRBV27; d_call: -; cdr3_nt: TGTGCCAGCAGCCTTTCATTCCGGGCCAACTTAGGAAGCTCCTACAATGAGCAGTTCTTC; cdr3_aa: CASSLSFRANLGSSYNEQFF
j_call: TRBJ2-1; clone_size: -; v_call: TRBV6-5; d_call: TRBD2; cdr3_nt: TGTGCCAGCAGTTACAATCCTAGCGGAACCTACAATGAGCAGTTCTTC; cdr3_aa: CASSYNPSGTYNEQFF
j_call: TRBJ2-7; clone_size: -; v_call: TRBV11-1; d_call: TRBD2; cdr3_nt: TGTGCCAGCAGCTTAGATCCCCGAGGGAGGGAACAGCAGTACTTC; cdr3_aa: CASSLDPRGREQQYF
j_call: TRBJ2-7; clone_size: -; v_call: TRBV28; d_call: -; cdr3_nt: TGTGCCAGCACCCCATTTGCTAGCGCCATCTACGAGCAGTACTTC; cdr3_aa: CASTPFASAIYEQYF
j_call: TRBJ2-2; clone_size: -; v_call: TRBV12-5; d_call: TRBD2; cdr3_nt: TGTGCTAGTGGTTTGTCGACTAGCGGGCCCGATATTAACACCGGGGAGCTGTTTTTT; cdr3_aa: CASGLSTSGPDINTGELFF
j_call: TRBJ1-1; clone_size: -; v_call: TRBV10-3; d_call: -; cdr3_nt: TGTGCCACGACAGCCCACCCTTACACTGAAGCTTTCTTT; cdr3_aa: CATTAHPYTEAFF
j_call: TRBJ1-1; clone_size: -; v_call: TRBV11-2; d_call: -; cdr3_nt: TGTGCCAGCAGCTTATTCAGCAGGGGACCGAACACTGAAGCTTTCTTT; cdr3_aa: CASSLFSRGPNTEAFF